This T cell receptor (beta chain) was sequenced in a study of neurological immune-mediated disorders. Study findings and constraints: The greatest TCR clonal expansion appeared in HTLV-1-associated myelopathy and the smallest, falling below healthy controls, in multiple sclerosis. The phylogenetic placement of 18 of 34 multiple sclerosis patients' repertoires in one related-CDR3 cluster constitutes a possible signature. For the multiple sclerosis repertoire cluster, an association with any clinical or MRI feature was absent.

Libraries used 2 million unsorted PBMCs kept frozen in RNAlater. The junction had 5 bases not matched to a gene; V was cut back by 7 bases and J by 2 bases. CDR3 length: 13 amino acids. Germline V lookup: CDR1 SQVTM, CDR2 ANQGSEA. TCRdb reprocessed the 5' RACE reads via MiXCR and lists one record per CDR3 protein. Among tens of thousands of distinct CDR3 sequences listed, about 3.5% were seen once. This clonotype was observed many times. Its antigen is still unknown. The specimen was PBMCs. The V gene is TRBV29-1, the J gene TRBJ2-7, with 10 bases matching TRBD1. This sequence was found in a woman in her fifties or sixties with multiple sclerosis. CDR3 nucleotide sequence: TGCAGCGCTGGACAGGGGGGTGCCTACGAGCAGTACTTC. Amino acid sequence: CSAGQGGAYEQYF.